The following is a TCR beta chain sequence with its context. As yet, its antigen is unknown. CDR3 length: 17 amino acids. The junction had 9 bases not matched to a gene; V was cut back by 0 bases and J by 6 bases. Germline loops: CDR1 SGDLS, CDR2 YYNGEE. This record belongs to a study of T cell responses to AZD1222 COVID-19 vaccine. At the level of the study: Analyses pooled second doses at about 4 or about 12 weeks. Study-wide results and caveats: Reports say nearly half of spike-specific TCRs go after unmutated variant regions. It was only after the peak T cell response that any repertoires were sampled. Clonal diversity was possibly underestimated, and the donors were mostly white British, with more females.

Only in-frame clones appear in the TCRdb table, and some are missing; sequencing was by immunoSEQ multiplex PCR. Here the sample spans about 150,000 clones, 75% to 95% being singletons. V and J are TRBV9 and TRBJ2-2; 9 bases agree with TRBD2. The receptor comes from an adult in good health. Material: peripheral blood, obtained on day 0 of AZD1222 vaccination. The CDR3: CASSVESLAGIPGELFF. DNA for the CDR3: TGTGCCAGCAGCGTAGAGTCGCTAGCGGGAATCCCCGGGGAGCTGTTTTTT.